What follows are 31 T cell receptor beta chains derived from one specimen sequenced in a study of T cell responses to AZD1222 COVID-19 vaccine (TCRdb year 2021). What the time point label conveys for this sample: baseline before first vaccination. To prepare the library, the immunoSEQ multiplex PCR assay was applied. Here the immuneACCESS table is served through TCRdb, limited to in-frame sequences with V and J called. Missing clones are a known gap in these copies; in checked studies unresolved V genes cover under half, and the rest lacks a known reason. The sample table lists approximately 140,000 clones, roughly nine tenths of them with a count of one. The ten largest clones represent approximately 3.4% of the sample. Here the sequenced sample was peripheral blood, taken on day 0 of AZD1222 vaccination. The receptors were sampled from an adult in good health.

This clone was seen once. This rearrangement joins TRBV5-1 to TRBJ2-6; the D gene is possibly TRBD1 (5 bases). Trimming took 4 bases from V and 0 from J, leaving 8 bases between them. There are 15 residues in the CDR3. Germline V gene data show CDR1 as SGHRS and CDR2 as YFSETQ. For the CDR3, the DNA is TGCGCCAGCAGCCAGGGTAGCTCTGGGGCCAACGTCCTGACTTTC. Translated, it gives CASSQGSSGANVLTF.

In the case of this clone: In the same sample, other DNA sequences code for this CDR3. The chain employs TRBV7-2 and TRBJ1-2, with D unclear. Germline assignment: CDR1 SGHTA and CDR2 FQGNSA. CDR3 size: 13 residues. V dropped 3 bases and J dropped 0 bases, with 5 bases sitting between them. CDR3 in DNA: TGTGCCAGCAGCTTGCCCCCTAACTATGGCTACACCTTC. This sequence encodes CASSLPPNYGYTF.

The CDR3: CASLLSGNYGYTF. CDR3 DNA sequence: TGTGCCAGCCTTTTATCTGGGAACTATGGCTACACCTTC. This sequence joins TRBV6-5 and TRBJ1-2; D remains ambiguous. Germline CDR1 and CDR2: MNHEY and SVGAGI. Trimming left V 8 bases short and J 2 bases short, with 12 bases between. This CDR3 comprises 13 residues.

V gene TRBV27 combines with J gene TRBJ1-2, with TRBD1 matching 7 bases. CDR3 size: 14 residues. V was pared by 6 bases and J by 2 bases, with 6 bases of the junction left unmatched. In germline, CDR1 is MNHEY, CDR2 SMNVEV (reference sequence). The CDR3 DNA follows: TGTGCCAGCAGCCTGACAGGGAGGAACTATGGCTACACCTTC. This encodes CASSLTGRNYGYTF.

The chain has TRBV7-3 and TRBJ2-1, with 8 bases aligning to TRBD2. CDR1 is SGHTA, CDR2 FQGTGA, per germline. CDR3 length: 15 amino acids. V lost 3 bases and J lost 6; bases outside the gene matches: 7. In DNA form, the CDR3 reads TGTGCCAGCAGCTTTCGAGCGGGAGTGGGCAATGAGCAGTTCTTC. Translating gives CASSFRAGVGNEQFF.

The chain combines TRBV28 with TRBJ1-5, with D unclear. In germline, CDR1 is MDHEN, CDR2 SYDVKM. With 6 bases removed from V and 5 bases from J, the gap between germline ends came to 5 bases. This CDR3 has 11 amino acids. The DNA of the CDR3 is TGTGCCAGCAGCCTTGATCAGCCCCAGCATTTT. Translated, it gives CASSLDQPQHF.

V gene TRBV18 combines with J gene TRBJ1-6, with D uncertain. Trimming left V 3 bases short and J 8 bases short, with 17 bases between. The CDR3 spans 16 residues. The germline V gene encodes CDR1 KGHSH and CDR2 LQKENI. The CDR3: CASSPDPGPPYSPLHF. DNA of the CDR3: TGTGCCAGCTCACCCGACCCCGGGCCACCCTATTCACCCCTCCACTTT.

The V and J genes are TRBV7-2 and TRBJ1-5; 8 bases fit TRBD1. V trimming: 0 bases; J trimming: 13 bases; junction bases outside the gene matches: 11. Germline assignment: CDR1 SGHTA and CDR2 FQGNSA. This CDR3 contains 15 residues. The CDR3 protein is CASSLAGQGPYPQHF. CDR3 sequence (DNA): TGTGCCAGCAGCTTAGCAGGACAGGGACCGTATCCGCAGCATTTT.

The V gene is TRBV3-1 (or the pseudogene TRBV3-2), the J gene TRBJ2-1; 10 nucleotides align to TRBD2. This CDR3 contains 15 residues. Germline V CDR1 and CDR2: LGHDT, YNNKEL (reference sequence). V dropped 2 bases and J dropped 9; count of bases not matched to a gene: 7. The CDR3, as DNA: TGTGCCAGCAGCCAACTCAGAGCGGGAGGGGGTGAGCAGTTCTTC. Encoded protein: CASSQLRAGGGEQFF.

The chain has TRBV7-9 and TRBJ1-1; D is perhaps TRBD1 (6 bases). There are 12 residues in the CDR3. Trimming shortened V by 4 bases and J by 9 bases, and 12 bases separated the two germline ends. Per germline, CDR1 SEHNR and CDR2 FQNEAQ (reference sequence). The CDR3 is CASSSGTPKAFF. In DNA, the CDR3 is TGTGCCAGCAGCTCCGGGACACCAAAAGCTTTCTTT.

As DNA, the CDR3 is TGCGCCAGCAGCCATTCCGGGACTAGCGGCGCGGAGACCCAGTACTTC. Its protein is CASSHSGTSGAETQYF. The V gene is TRBV4-3, the J gene TRBJ2-5; TRBD2 aligns across 11 bases. The germline V gene encodes CDR1 LGHNA and CDR2 YSLEER. J was trimmed by 5 bases and V by 3 bases; bases with no gene match: 8. The CDR3 is 16 amino acids.

This clone was seen once. V and J are TRBV19 and TRBJ1-3, with 11 bases that match TRBD1. CDR3 length: 16 amino acids. Germline lookup yields CDR1 LNHDA and CDR2 SQIVND (reference sequence). J was trimmed by 4 bases and V by 5 bases; bases with no gene match: 7. The CDR3 sequence: CASSPRDRGSGNTIYF. The DNA for the CDR3 is TGTGCCAGTAGTCCCCGGGACAGGGGGTCCGGAAACACCATATATTTT.

The rearrangement joins TRBV7-9 to TRBJ1-5; a weak D match, TRBD1 (5 bases). CDR3 length: 15 amino acids. Germline assignment: CDR1 SEHNR and CDR2 FQNEAQ (reference sequence). The ends were cut back, 0 bases at V and 7 bases at J, with 13 bases in the middle. The CDR3 reads CASSLASGVGQPQHF. The CDR3, as DNA: TGTGCCAGCAGCTTAGCGTCGGGGGTGGGACAGCCCCAGCATTTT.

The chain joins TRBV6-4 to TRBJ2-2, with D possibly being TRBD2 (5 bases). Trimming removed 5 bases from V and 0 bases from J, with 7 bases in between. The germline CDR1 and CDR2 sequences are MRHNA and SNTAGT. CDR3 length: 14 residues. The CDR3 nucleotides read TGTGCCAGCAGTTTACTAGCGAACACCGGGGAGCTGTTTTTT. It is translated as CASSLLANTGELFF.

Comments on this clone: Germline and junction disagree at one end, which may indicate a read error. The J gene is TRBJ2-4, the V gene TRBV10-3; 7 bases line up with TRBD1. The CDR3 has 13 residues. CDR1 ENHRY and CDR2 SYGVKD come from the germline V gene. The CDR3 here is CAVRVIAGGIQYF. DNA for the CDR3: TGTGCCGTCAGAGTGATAGCAGGGGGCATTCAGTACTTC.

This clone occurred once. This rearrangement joins TRBV5-5 to TRBJ1-4; possibly TRBD1 for D (5 bases). The CDR3 has 19 amino acids. Looked up from germline, CDR1 is SGHKS and CDR2 is YYEKEE (reference sequence). Trimming shortened V by 2 bases and J by 0 bases, and 20 bases separated the two germline ends. CDR3 bases: TGTGCCAGCAGCTTCGGTGGCCAGGGAAGGGTAGCAACTAATGAAAAACTGTTTTTT. As protein: CASSFGGQGRVATNEKLFF.

The genes are TRBV5-4 and TRBJ2-3, with 9 bases that match TRBD2. Trimming at V came to 3 bases and at J to 5 bases, leaving 10 bases not matched to a gene. CDR3 size: 16 residues. Germline CDR1 is SGHNT and CDR2 is YYREEE (reference sequence). CDR3 sequence (DNA): TGTGCCAGCAGCTCGGTCCGCGGGAGGGCCGGAGATACGCAGTATTTT. This encodes CASSSVRGRAGDTQYF.

The rearrangement uses TRBV5-4 and TRBJ1-1; D possibly corresponds to TRBD1 (5 bases). The germline V and J ends were trimmed by 0 bases and 2 bases, with 17 bases remaining between them. CDR1 is SGHNT, CDR2 YYREEE, per germline (reference sequence). This CDR3 is 17 amino acids long. The CDR3 is CASSLGAWSGVNTEAFF. The DNA for the CDR3 is TGTGCCAGCAGCTTGGGGGCGTGGTCGGGGGTTAACACTGAAGCTTTCTTT.

The rearrangement links TRBV7-9 to TRBJ2-1, with TRBD2 matching over 7 bases. Germline V gene sequence: CDR1 SEHNR, CDR2 FQNEAQ (reference sequence). This CDR3 region has 11 residues. With 4 bases clipped from V and 9 bases from J, the junction kept 0 bases outside the gene matches. CDR3 in amino acids: CASSSGGEQFF. CDR3 DNA: TGTGCCAGCAGCTCGGGGGGTGAGCAGTTCTTC.

This chain links TRBV6-5 with TRBJ2-7; maybe TRBD2 (6 bases). Germline V lookup: CDR1 MNHEY, CDR2 SVGAGI. Trimming cost V 0 bases and J 7 bases, with 16 bases left between them. The CDR3 has 15 residues. The CDR3 DNA follows: TGTGCCAGCAGTTACTCGATGGGGGGATCGGGTGAGCAGTACTTC. Translation: CASSYSMGGSGEQYF.

The chain joins TRBV4-1 to TRBJ2-3, with 7 bases lining up with TRBD2. The V segment lost 2 bases and the J segment 1 base; nucleotides outside the gene matches: 9. This CDR3 comprises 17 residues. Per germline, CDR1 MGHRA and CDR2 YSYEKL. CDR3 sequence (DNA): TGCGCCAGCAGCCAATACTACAAGCGGGATGGCACAGATACGCAGTATTTT. Protein product: CASSQYYKRDGTDTQYF.

The V gene is TRBV28, the J gene TRBJ1-5; 9 nucleotides line up with TRBD1. This CDR3 has 16 residues. J was trimmed by 7 bases and V by 4 bases; bases with no gene match: 11. Germline V gives CDR1 MDHEN, CDR2 SYDVKM. CDR3 in DNA: TGTGCCAGCAGTTACCGGGACAGGGAGGTTGGACAGCCCCAGCATTTT. It specifies CASSYRDREVGQPQHF.

V is TRBV9 and J is TRBJ1-2; D uncertain. The CDR3 length is 15 residues. Germline V gene lookup returns CDR1 SGDLS and CDR2 YYNGEE. The V end was cut by 0 bases, the J end by 0 bases, with 9 bases between. This CDR3 is CASSVGGATNYGYTF. DNA for the CDR3: TGTGCCAGCAGCGTAGGGGGAGCCACTAACTATGGCTACACCTTC.

The rearrangement joins TRBV11-2 to TRBJ2-3, with 11 bases that match TRBD2. Looked up from germline, CDR1 is SGHAT and CDR2 is FQNNGV. Trimming at V came to 3 bases and at J to 1 base, leaving 6 bases not matched to a gene. The CDR3 length is 17 residues. In nucleotides, the CDR3 is TGTGCCAGCAGCTTTTCGGGGACTAGCGGACGCACAGATACGCAGTATTTT. Translating it yields CASSFSGTSGRTDTQYF.

This clone has only one observation. The gene calls are TRBV6-2 or TRBV6-3 and TRBJ2-2; possible D gene TRBD1, 6 bases. The V end was cut by 7 bases, the J end by 5 bases, with 11 bases between. The CDR3 runs to 13 residues. Germline V gene lookup returns CDR1 MNHEY and CDR2 SVGEGT. The CDR3 is CASTPQGTGELFF. The CDR3 DNA is TGTGCCAGCACCCCACAGGGAACCGGGGAGCTGTTTTTT.

The rearrangement uses TRBV11-2 and TRBJ1-1; TRBD1 aligns across 9 bases. The CDR3 is made up of 14 amino acids. Trimming took 5 bases from V and 6 from J; bases not matched to a gene: 7. The germline gives CDR1 SGHAT, CDR2 FQNNGV. In DNA form, the CDR3 reads TGTGCCAGCAGCAGGGACAGGGCTTTCTCTGAAGCTTTCTTT. This translates into CASSRDRAFSEAFF.

The chain uses TRBV9 and TRBJ2-3; possible D gene TRBD2, 5 bases. V dropped 0 bases and J dropped 6 bases, with 11 bases sitting between them. This CDR3 has 14 residues. The germline V gene has CDR1 SGDLS and CDR2 YYNGEE. Here the CDR3 DNA reads TGTGCCAGCAGCGTAGAGAGGAGGACGGATACGCAGTATTTT. It translates to CASSVERRTDTQYF.

The rearrangement joins TRBV5-8 to TRBJ1-5; D possibly corresponds to TRBD1 (5 bases). CDR3 length: 14 residues. Looked up from germline, CDR1 is SGHTS and CDR2 is YDEGEE. V lost 0 bases to trimming and J lost 6 bases, with 10 bases between them. The DNA of the CDR3 is TGTGCCAGCAGCTTGGTAGGGGCCGCTCAGCCCCAGCATTTT. Protein product: CASSLVGAAQPQHF.

J is TRBJ1-3 and V is TRBV3-1 (or the pseudogene TRBV3-2); no clear D gene. V was cut by 1 base and J by 4 bases, with 20 bases left in between. Germline CDR1 and CDR2: LGHDT and YNNKEL (reference sequence). The CDR3 is 18 residues long. CDR3 sequence: CASSQVRPRTPWGNTIYF. DNA for the CDR3: TGTGCCAGCAGCCAAGTAAGGCCAAGGACCCCCTGGGGAAACACCATATATTTT.

In this sample, this clone turned up once. This chain links TRBV10-3 with TRBJ2-7; D possibly corresponds to TRBD1 (6 bases). V was clipped by 5 bases and J by 2 bases, with 10 bases between them. The length of the CDR3 is 13 residues. Germline V lookup: CDR1 ENHRY, CDR2 SYGVKD. CDR3 region: CAISPGDPYEQYF. The CDR3 coding sequence is TGTGCCATCAGTCCAGGGGATCCCTACGAGCAGTACTTC.

DNA for the CDR3: TGTGCCAGCAGCCCAGGCGCCTTTTTTAAAAATGGCTACACCTTC. Translation: CASSPGAFFKNGYTF. V gene TRBV7-8 combines with J gene TRBJ1-2; D remains ambiguous. The germline V gene encodes CDR1 SGHVS and CDR2 FQNEAQ. The CDR3 extends over 15 amino acids. Between the trimmed V and J ends, which lost 5 bases and 6 bases, there was a span of 19 bases. The entire variable domain, with the rest obtained from reference TRBV7-8 and TRBJ1-2, is as follows: GAGVSQSPRYKVAKRGQDVALRCDPISGHVSLFWYQQALGQGPEFLTYFQNEAQLDKSGLPSDRFFAERPEGSVSTLKIQRTQQEDSAVYLCASSPGAFFKNGYTFGSGTRLTVV.